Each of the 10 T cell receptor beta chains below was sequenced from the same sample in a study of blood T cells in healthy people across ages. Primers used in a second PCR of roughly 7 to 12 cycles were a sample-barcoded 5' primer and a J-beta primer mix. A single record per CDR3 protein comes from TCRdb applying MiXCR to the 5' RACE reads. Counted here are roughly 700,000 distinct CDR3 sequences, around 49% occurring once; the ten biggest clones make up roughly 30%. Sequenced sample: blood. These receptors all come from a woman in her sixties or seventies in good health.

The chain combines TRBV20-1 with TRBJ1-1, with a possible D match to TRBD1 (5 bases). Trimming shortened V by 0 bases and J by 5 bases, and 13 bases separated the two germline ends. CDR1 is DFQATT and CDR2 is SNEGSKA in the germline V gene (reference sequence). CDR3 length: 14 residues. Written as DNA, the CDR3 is TGCAGTGCTAGAGATCCCGGAGGGGTTACTGAAGCTTTCTTT. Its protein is CSARDPGGVTEAFF.

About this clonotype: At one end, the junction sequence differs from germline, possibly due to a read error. The CDR3 nucleotides are TGTGCCGGCAGGGAGAGGGGACTAGCGGGAGCTCTAGTATCCTACGAGCAGTACTTC. Amino acids: CAGRERGLAGALVSYEQYF. The chain uses TRBV28 and TRBJ2-7; 14 positions agree with TRBD2. Germline V gene lookup returns CDR1 MDHEN and CDR2 SYDVKM. The CDR3 has 19 residues.

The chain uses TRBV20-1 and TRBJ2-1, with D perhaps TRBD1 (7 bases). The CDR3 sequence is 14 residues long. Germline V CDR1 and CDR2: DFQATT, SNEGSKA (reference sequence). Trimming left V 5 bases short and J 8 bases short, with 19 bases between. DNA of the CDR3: TGCAGTGCTGCTGACAGGGTGAGGGGGGATGAGCAGTTCTTC. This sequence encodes CSAADRVRGDEQFF.

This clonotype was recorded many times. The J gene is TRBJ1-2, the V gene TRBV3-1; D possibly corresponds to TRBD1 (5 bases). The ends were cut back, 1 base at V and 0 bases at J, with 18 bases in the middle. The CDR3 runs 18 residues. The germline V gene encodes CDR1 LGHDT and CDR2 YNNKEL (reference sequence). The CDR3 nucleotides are TGTGCCAGCAGCCAAGGGTCCCTCCGACAGACTTCTAACTATGGCTACACCTTC. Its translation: CASSQGSLRQTSNYGYTF. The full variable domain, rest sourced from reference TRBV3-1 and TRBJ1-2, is DTAVSQTPKYLVTQMGNDKSIKCEQNLGHDTMYWYKQDSKKFLKIMFSYNNKELIINETVPNRFSPKSPDKAHLNLHINSLELGDSAVYFCASSQGSLRQTSNYGYTFGSGTRLTVV.

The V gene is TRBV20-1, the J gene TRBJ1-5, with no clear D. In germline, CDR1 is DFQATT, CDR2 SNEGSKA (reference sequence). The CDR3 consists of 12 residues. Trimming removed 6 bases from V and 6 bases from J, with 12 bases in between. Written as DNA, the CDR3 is TGCAGTGCCGGAGGGAATGGTCAGCCCCAGCATTTT. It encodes CSAGGNGQPQHF.

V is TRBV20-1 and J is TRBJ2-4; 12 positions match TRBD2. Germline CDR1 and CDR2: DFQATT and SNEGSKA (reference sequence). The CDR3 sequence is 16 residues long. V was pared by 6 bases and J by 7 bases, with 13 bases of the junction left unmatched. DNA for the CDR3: TGCAGTGCGCCTCTGACTAGCGGGGGAAAGACTAACATTCAGTACTTC. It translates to CSAPLTSGGKTNIQYF.

In nucleotides, the CDR3 is TGCAGCGTTGATGGGGGCCACTCCTACAATGAGCAGTTCTTC. Its translation: CSVDGGHSYNEQFF. This rearrangement joins TRBV29-1 to TRBJ2-1, with a tentative D call TRBD1 (6 bases). V gave up 3 bases and J gave up 0 bases, with 9 bases separating them. The germline V gene encodes CDR1 SQVTM and CDR2 ANQGSEA. This CDR3 contains 14 residues.

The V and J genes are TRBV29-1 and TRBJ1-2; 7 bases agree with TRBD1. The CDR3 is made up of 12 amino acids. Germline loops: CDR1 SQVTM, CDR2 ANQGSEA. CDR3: CSADRDKDGYTF. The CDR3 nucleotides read TGCAGTGCTGACAGGGACAAAGATGGCTACACCTTC.

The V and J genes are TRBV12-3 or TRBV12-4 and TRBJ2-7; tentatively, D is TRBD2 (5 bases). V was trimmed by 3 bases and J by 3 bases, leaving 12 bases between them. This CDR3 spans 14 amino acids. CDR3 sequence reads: CASSFRLTNYEQYF. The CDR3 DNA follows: TGTGCCAGCAGTTTTCGGCTGACTAACTACGAGCAGTACTTC.

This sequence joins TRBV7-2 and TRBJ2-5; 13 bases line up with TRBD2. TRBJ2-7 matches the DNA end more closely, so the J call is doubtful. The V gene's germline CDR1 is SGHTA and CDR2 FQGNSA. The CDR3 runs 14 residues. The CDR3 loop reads CASIRTSGRGEQYF. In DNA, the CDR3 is TGTGCCAGCATCCGGACTAGCGGGAGAGGCGAGCAGTACTTC.